This TCR beta chain was captured in a study of CD8 T cells in Susac syndrome. Whole-study results and caveats: TCR sequencing and HLA analysis covered a relatively small number of individuals.

This clonotype was observed once. The antigen is undetermined. From blood CD8+ and CD4+ T cells, TCR beta sequences were generated. TEMRA cells were FACS-enriched and CD8+ and CD4+ T cells negatively isolated. Random-hexamer reverse transcription was applied to roughly 0.45 to 1 ug RNA. TCR beta CDR3 was amplified by immunoSEQ multiplex PCR. This amplification extended across 54 Vbeta and 13 Jbeta segments. MiXCR, applied by TCRdb to the immunoSEQ multiplex PCR reads, yields one record per CDR3 protein. The data contain 20,000 or so distinct CDR3 sequences, roughly 95% of them singletons. The V end lost 3 bases, the J end lost 6 bases, and 17 bases lay between the germline ends. Germline V gives CDR1 KGHDR, CDR2 SFDVKD. The CDR3 runs 15 residues.

The chain links TRBV24-1 to TRBJ2-7; the D gene could be TRBD1 or TRBD2 (5 bases each). The TCR sequence derives from a human donor in good health. Sequenced input: CD8+ T cells from PBMCs. CDR3 amino acids: CATSDVRDPEREQYF. The CDR3 DNA reads TGTGCCACCAGTGATGTCCGGGACCCCGAGCGCGAGCAGTACTTC.